The 20 T cell receptor beta chains below come from one sample, sequenced in a study of cytomegalovirus exposure and HLA in healthy donors. The primer mix had 60 Vbeta and 13 Jbeta primers. Profiling relied on immunoSEQ multiplex PCR, and the TCRdb table lists in-frame clones only, not all of them. The sample includes about 130,000 clones, around 80% of them seen just once. Sequenced sample: PBMCs. The receptor source for this set is a man under 40 in good health.

This rearrangement joins TRBV2 to TRBJ1-2; 8 bases are a match to TRBD1. V gave up 7 bases and J gave up 7 bases; unmatched junction bases: 8. Germline assignment: CDR1 SNHLY and CDR2 FYNNEI. This CDR3 region has 13 residues. This CDR3 is CASTGQGAGGYTF. The CDR3, as DNA: TGTGCCAGCACGGGCCAGGGGGCAGGTGGCTACACCTTC.

The rearrangement uses TRBV30 and TRBJ2-2, with D uncertain. The germline gives CDR1 GTSNPN, CDR2 SVGIG (reference sequence). The ends were cut back, 4 bases at V and 5 bases at J, with 14 bases in the middle. The CDR3 contains 14 residues. The CDR3 spells CAWNSLVKTGELFF. The CDR3 region has the DNA TGTGCCTGGAATAGCCTAGTTAAGACCGGGGAGCTGTTTTTT.

This rearrangement joins TRBV18 to TRBJ1-2, with 10 bases identical to TRBD1. Trimming took 3 bases from V and 2 from J; bases not matched to a gene: 9. The CDR3 consists of 17 residues. Germline lookup yields CDR1 KGHSH and CDR2 LQKENI. CDR3 amino acids: CASSPRDRGPSNYGYTF. CDR3 in DNA: TGTGCCAGCTCACCCCGGGACAGGGGTCCCTCGAACTATGGCTACACCTTC.

This chain connects TRBV11-1 to TRBJ1-2, with D possibly TRBD1 on 5 matching bases. The germline V and J ends were trimmed by 4 bases and 4 bases, with 10 bases remaining between them. CDR3 length equals 13 residues. Per germline, CDR1 SGHAT and CDR2 FQDESV (reference sequence). In nucleotides, the CDR3 is TGTGCCAGCAGCTCAGGGTCGGGCTATGGCTACACCTTC. It codes for CASSSGSGYGYTF.

This chain joins TRBV2 and TRBJ2-5; 12 bases line up with TRBD1. V dropped 3 bases and J dropped 4; count of bases not matched to a gene: 3. This CDR3 region has 15 residues. From germline, CDR1 is SNHLY and CDR2 FYNNEI. The CDR3 DNA reads TGTGCCAGCAGTGAGGGGACAGGGGGCCCAGAGACCCAGTACTTC. This codes for CASSEGTGGPETQYF.

The chain recombines TRBV6-5 with TRBJ2-3; 8 nucleotides line up with TRBD1. CDR3 length equals 15 residues. The germline CDR1 and CDR2 sequences are MNHEY and SVGAGI. Trimming removed 1 base from V and 3 bases from J; junction bases left unmatched: 3. DNA of the CDR3: TGTGCCAGCAGTTACTGGGGACAGGCAACAGATACGCAGTATTTT. This gives the protein CASSYWGQATDTQYF.

The V and J genes are TRBV6-6 and TRBJ1-2, with 11 positions matching TRBD1. The germline CDR1 and CDR2 sequences are MNHNY and SVGAGI (reference sequence). V was clipped by 2 bases and J by 6 bases; unmatched bases: 5. The CDR3 length is 15 residues. CDR3 sequence reads: CASSYTRTGGNGYTF. In DNA, the CDR3 is TGTGCCAGCAGTTACACGCGGACAGGGGGCAATGGCTACACCTTC.

There are a few counts of this clone. V usage is TRBV5-1 and J usage is TRBJ1-1, with a weak D call TRBD1 (6 bases). This CDR3 contains 15 residues. The germline CDR1 and CDR2 sequences are SGHRS and YFSETQ. The V and J ends lost 6 bases and 4 bases respectively, with 19 bases between them. This CDR3 reads CASTTGGQQGTEAFF. CDR3 DNA sequence: TGCGCCAGCACCACCGGGGGGCAACAGGGCACTGAAGCTTTCTTT.

The J gene is TRBJ1-1, the V gene TRBV7-9; D perhaps matches TRBD1 (5 bases). The germline gives CDR1 SEHNR, CDR2 FQNEAQ (reference sequence). The CDR3 covers 12 residues. V gave up 4 bases and J gave up 11 bases, with 14 bases separating them. The CDR3 sequence: CASSSSGEVAFF. As DNA, the CDR3 is TGTGCCAGCAGCTCCTCGGGGGAAGTGGCTTTCTTT. The full variable domain, rest sourced from reference TRBV7-9 and TRBJ1-1, is DTGVSQNPRHKITKRGQNVTFRCDPISEHNRLYWYRQTLGQGPEFLTYFQNEAQLEKSRLLSDRFSAERPKGSFSTLEIQRTEQGDSAMYLCASSSSGEVAFFGQGTRLTVV.

The V call is TRBV5-6, the J call TRBJ2-7, with 7 bases aligning to TRBD1. Per germline, CDR1 SGHDT and CDR2 YYEEEE. The V and J ends lost 4 bases and 1 base, in that order; junction bases with no gene match: 2. The CDR3 contains 13 residues. For the CDR3, the DNA is TGTGCCAGCAGCCGACAGGGTTCCTACGAGCAGTACTTC. Its protein is CASSRQGSYEQYF.

The chain joins TRBV18 to TRBJ2-5; D unclear. The better agreement between TRBJ2-7 and the DNA end casts doubt on the J call. The CDR3 consists of 13 residues. CDR1 is KGHSH and CDR2 is LQKENI in the germline V gene. In DNA, the CDR3 is TGTGCCAGCTCACCCAGATCTGACTACGAGCAGTACTTC. Protein product: CASSPRSDYEQYF.

J is TRBJ2-7 and V is TRBV19, with D possibly being TRBD1 (5 bases). V was trimmed by 4 bases and J by 4 bases, leaving 14 bases between them. The CDR3 runs to 14 residues. Germline loops: CDR1 LNHDA, CDR2 SQIVND (reference sequence). CDR3: CASSRSGQGYEQYF. The CDR3 DNA reads TGTGCCAGTAGTAGGTCAGGGCAAGGGTACGAGCAGTACTTC. The variable domain in full, with the rest retrieved from reference TRBV19 and TRBJ2-7, is DGGITQSPKYLFRKEGQNVTLSCEQNLNHDAMYWYRQDPGQGLRLIYYSQIVNDFQKGDIAEGYSVSREKKESFPLTVTSAQKNPTAFYLCASSRSGQGYEQYFGPGTRLTVT.

Comment on this clone: Different DNA sequences within this sample yield the same CDR3. This chain joins TRBV6-1 and TRBJ1-5, with 7 positions matching TRBD1. V shed 3 bases and J 3 bases; nucleotides not matched to a gene: 8. In germline, CDR1 is MNHNS, CDR2 SASEGT. The length of the CDR3 is 16 residues. The CDR3 region is CASSEFTGVVNQPQHF. As DNA, the CDR3 is TGTGCCAGCAGTGAGTTCACAGGGGTTGTCAATCAGCCCCAGCATTTT.

The J gene is TRBJ2-7, the V gene TRBV7-8; 12 bases are a match to TRBD2. This CDR3 comprises 14 residues. The germline CDR1 and CDR2 sequences are SGHVS and FQNEAQ. V lost 3 bases and J lost 6; bases outside the gene matches: 3. The CDR3 DNA is TGTGCCAGCAGCTTGACTAGCGGGAGCCGCGAGCAGTACTTC. The encoded protein is CASSLTSGSREQYF.

The V and J genes are TRBV28 and TRBJ2-5, with a tentative D call TRBD1 (6 bases). This CDR3 region has 12 residues. V shed 8 bases and J shed 5 bases, with 12 bases lying between them. Germline lookup yields CDR1 MDHEN and CDR2 SYDVKM. The CDR3 DNA is TGTGCCAGCGGCCTGAGGGGGGAGACCCAGTACTTC. Amino acid sequence: CASGLRGETQYF.

This chain links TRBV7-9 with TRBJ2-5, with D perhaps matching TRBD1 (6 bases). The V end was cut by 4 bases, the J end by 9 bases, with 12 bases between. The germline V gene has CDR1 SEHNR and CDR2 FQNEAQ (reference sequence). This CDR3 region has 12 residues. CDR3 residues: CASSSLGAAQYF. The CDR3 DNA follows: TGTGCCAGCAGCTCCCTGGGGGCCGCCCAGTACTTC.

J is TRBJ2-7 and V is TRBV6-5; possible D gene TRBD1, 5 bases. Germline V gene sequence: CDR1 MNHEY, CDR2 SVGAGI. There are 14 residues in the CDR3. V gave up 4 bases and J gave up 5 bases, with 15 bases separating them. CDR3 sequence reads: CASSLGQGEDEQYF. DNA for the CDR3: TGTGCCAGCAGTTTGGGGCAGGGCGAAGACGAGCAGTACTTC.

This clone appeared a few times. This chain links TRBV19 with TRBJ2-5; 8 bases are shared with TRBD1. The J call is in doubt because the DNA end fits TRBJ2-7 better. The CDR3 has 13 amino acids. Germline assignment: CDR1 LNHDA and CDR2 SQIVND (reference sequence). This chain's CDR3 is CASSQGAGYEQYF. The CDR3 DNA reads as TGTGCCAGTAGCCAGGGGGCTGGGTACGAGCAGTACTTC.

This clone occurred once. The chain is built from TRBV30 and TRBJ1-2; maybe TRBD1 (5 bases). Trimming took off 1 base at V and 4 bases at J, with 10 bases between the two ends. CDR3 size: 13 residues. The germline CDR1 and CDR2 sequences are GTSNPN and SVGIG (reference sequence). CDR3 bases: TGTGCCTGGAGTGGGGGGGTTGTCTATGGCTACACCTTC. It translates to CAWSGGVVYGYTF.

This chain connects TRBV7-9 to TRBJ1-1; 7 bases line up with TRBD1. From germline, CDR1 is SEHNR and CDR2 FQNEAQ (reference sequence). The CDR3 runs 11 residues. J gave up 10 bases and V 4 bases, and 3 bases lay outside the gene matches. The CDR3 loop reads CASSSPGGAFF. For the CDR3, the DNA is TGTGCCAGCAGCTCCCCAGGGGGAGCTTTCTTT. The complete variable domain, with remaining parts taken from reference TRBV7-9 and TRBJ1-1, reads DTGVSQNPRHKITKRGQNVTFRCDPISEHNRLYWYRQTLGQGPEFLTYFQNEAQLEKSRLLSDRFSAERPKGSFSTLEIQRTEQGDSAMYLCASSSPGGAFFGQGTRLTVV.